These 5 T cell receptor beta chains came from one sample sequenced in a study of identical twins. MiXCR, run by TCRdb on the 5' RACE reads, gives a single entry per CDR3 protein. The data show fewer than 550,000 distinct CDR3 sequences, with approximately 15% seen just once and 0.8% to 1% held by the top ten. The data were also submitted as part of a second study, on yellow fever vaccine responses in identical twins.

Sample: CD4+ T cells sorted from blood. These receptors all stem from a woman in her late teens or twenties in good health.

V usage is TRBV29-1 and J usage is TRBJ1-1; D is uncertain. The CDR3 is 13 amino acids. Trimming took off 2 bases at V and 2 bases at J, with 9 bases between the two ends. Looked up from germline, CDR1 is SQVTM and CDR2 is ANQGSEA. The CDR3 protein is CSVELGRNTEAFF. CDR3 DNA sequence: TGCAGCGTTGAACTAGGGCGTAACACTGAAGCTTTCTTT.

This clonotype was seen repeatedly, ten times or more. The V and J genes are TRBV20-1 and TRBJ2-5, with no clear D. This CDR3 contains 12 residues. Germline CDR1 reads DFQATT; CDR2 reads SNEGSKA (reference sequence). The germline V and J ends were trimmed by 0 bases and 9 bases, with 11 bases remaining between them. The CDR3 sequence: CSARDKALSQYF. CDR3 DNA sequence: TGCAGTGCTAGAGATAAAGCTTTGTCCCAGTACTTC.

This clonotype was seen at least ten times. The chain combines TRBV28 with TRBJ2-3; D may be TRBD2 (6 bases). Trimming cost V 6 bases and J 2 bases, with 18 bases left between them. Per the germline V gene, CDR1 is MDHEN and CDR2 is SYDVKM. The CDR3 covers 16 residues. The chain's CDR3 is CASRNPGGPSTDTQYF. The CDR3 DNA reads as TGTGCCAGCAGGAACCCAGGAGGGCCCTCCACAGATACGCAGTATTTT.

This clonotype was counted a few times. V gene TRBV11-2 combines with J gene TRBJ2-1; D gene ambiguous. Trimming shortened V by 5 bases and J by 4 bases, and 12 bases separated the two germline ends. Germline V gene sequence: CDR1 SGHAT, CDR2 FQNNGV. The CDR3 contains 14 residues. CDR3 nucleotide sequence: TGTGCCAGCAGCAACCCAGCGAGTTACAATGAGCAGTTCTTC. The encoded protein is CASSNPASYNEQFF.

V and J are TRBV20-1 and TRBJ2-1, with 8 bases fitting TRBD1. Per germline, CDR1 DFQATT and CDR2 SNEGSKA (reference sequence). The CDR3 totals 13 residues. Trimming removed 6 bases from V and 9 bases from J; junction bases left unmatched: 10. CDR3 region: CSATTGDFGEQFF. The CDR3 DNA reads TGCAGTGCAACGACAGGGGATTTTGGTGAGCAGTTCTTC.